This T cell receptor (beta chain) was recovered during a study of blood T cells in healthy people across ages. CDR3 length: 12 amino acids. Trimming took 0 bases from V and 7 from J, leaving 8 bases between them. In germline, CDR1 is DFQATT, CDR2 SNEGSKA (reference sequence). With a J-beta primer mix and a sample-barcoded 5' primer, a second PCR ran about 7 to 12 cycles. Each TCR beta cDNA got a 12-nucleotide random molecular identifier. TCRdb independently ran MiXCR on the 5' RACE reads; one entry per CDR3 protein. The sample holds roughly 570,000 distinct CDR3 sequences, 27% seen once. This clonotype came up a few times.

The chain combines TRBV20-1 with TRBJ2-3; D unresolved. The origin of this receptor is a woman in her 70s in good health. Sample: blood. The CDR3 region has the DNA TGCAGTGCTAGAGAGGCGGCCTATACGCAGTATTTT. This codes for CSAREAAYTQYF.